This T cell receptor (beta chain) is from a study of blood T cell repertoires in COVID-19. For the study at large: Donors in the United States, Italy and Spain gave samples during acute or convalescent COVID-19. PBMCs, B-cell-depleted T cells, or T cells provided the cDNA or gDNA that made up the material.

The germline V gene has CDR1 LNHNV and CDR2 YYDKDF (reference sequence). The length of the CDR3 is 20 residues. The V segment lost 5 bases and the J segment 0 bases; nucleotides outside the gene matches: 18. TCRdb's copy holds only in-frame clones and misses some; the assay was immunoSEQ multiplex PCR. The sample lists over 80,000 clones; about 88% were seen once. Sequenced: peripheral blood. This sequence joins TRBV15 and TRBJ1-5; 8 bases map to TRBD1. The sequence was obtained from an elderly man with active or convalescent COVID-19. The CDR3 protein is CATSFDRGASGGYSNQPQHF. In DNA, the CDR3 is TGTGCCACCAGCTTTGACAGGGGAGCTTCGGGGGGTTATAGCAATCAGCCCCAGCATTTT.